This passage covers 12 T cell receptor beta chains from one sample sequenced in a study of identical twins. TCRdb redid the calling of the 5' RACE reads with MiXCR, one entry per CDR3 protein. Counted here are about 1.7 million distinct CDR3 sequences, roughly 35% occurring once; the ten biggest clones make up about 0.27%. Sequencing was carried out using cord blood. These receptors were collected from a newborn girl in good health.

This sequence joins TRBV28 and TRBJ2-7, with 8 bases identical to TRBD2. The CDR3 is 15 amino acids. Germline CDR1 MDHEN, CDR2 SYDVKM. Trimming at V came to 5 bases and at J to 0 bases, leaving 6 bases not matched to a gene. CDR3 loop: CASSQRETHSYEQYF. CDR3 sequence (DNA): TGTGCCAGCAGTCAGCGGGAGACTCACTCCTACGAGCAGTACTTC.

In its sample, this clonotype was seen a few times. The rearrangement joins TRBV7-2 to TRBJ2-7; 7 positions match TRBD2. The CDR3 consists of 14 residues. Germline V gene data show CDR1 as SGHTA and CDR2 as FQGNSA. J was trimmed by 3 bases and V by 5 bases; bases with no gene match: 7. This CDR3 is CASSRPGGVYEQYF. CDR3 coding DNA: TGTGCCAGCAGCCGCCCGGGAGGAGTCTACGAGCAGTACTTC.

The CDR3 sequence is CASSLAEDGSYGYTF. The CDR3 bases are TGCGCCAGCAGCTTGGCAGAGGATGGGAGCTATGGCTACACCTTC. The chain links TRBV5-1 to TRBJ1-2; D is ambiguous. The CDR3 contains 15 residues. CDR1 and CDR2 from the germline V gene are SGHRS and YFSETQ. V was shortened by 0 bases and J by 4 bases, with 13 bases between the two germline ends.

The table lists this clonotype with a few counts. The chain has TRBV7-2 and TRBJ1-1, with 8 nucleotides matching TRBD1. The V and J ends lost 1 base and 1 base, in that order; junction bases with no gene match: 5. The CDR3 is 16 amino acids. CDR1 and CDR2 from the germline V gene are SGHTA and FQGNSA. CDR3 nucleotide sequence: TGTGCCAGCAGCTTAGAGCCAGGGGGCCCGAACACTGAAGCTTTCTTT. Translating it yields CASSLEPGGPNTEAFF.

This clonotype has only one observation. The chain is built from TRBV4-1 and TRBJ1-1; D perhaps matches TRBD1 (6 bases). V was clipped by 2 bases and J by 4 bases, with 17 bases between them. Germline V gene sequence: CDR1 MGHRA, CDR2 YSYEKL. CDR3 length: 16 amino acids. CDR3 protein: CASSQLGGGRVTEAFF. Here the CDR3 DNA reads TGCGCCAGCAGCCAATTAGGGGGAGGTAGAGTCACTGAAGCTTTCTTT.

The rearrangement links TRBV5-1 to TRBJ2-4, with TRBD1 matching over 7 bases. The CDR3 length is 15 residues. The germline V gene has CDR1 SGHRS and CDR2 YFSETQ. Trimming removed 0 bases from V and 4 bases from J; junction bases left unmatched: 4. The CDR3 DNA follows: TGCGCCAGCAGCTTGGGGGACAGCCAAAAAAACATTCAGTACTTC. This translates into CASSLGDSQKNIQYF.

J is TRBJ1-1 and V is TRBV6-2 or TRBV6-3, with TRBD1 matching 9 bases. The CDR3 runs 14 residues. CDR1 and CDR2 from the germline V gene are MNHEY and SVGEGT. V trimming: 8 bases; J trimming: 4 bases; junction bases outside the gene matches: 8. Here the CDR3 DNA reads TGTGCCAGCGCCTACGACAGGGGGGGCACTGAAGCTTTCTTT. Translating gives CASAYDRGGTEAFF.

The chain couples TRBV7-8 to TRBJ2-4; 8 bases are shared with TRBD1. CDR1 and CDR2 (germline): SGHVS, FQNEAQ. This CDR3 comprises 15 residues. Germline trimming cut 6 bases from V and 4 bases from J; bases unmatched to any gene: 8. Here the CDR3 DNA reads TGTGCCAGCAGACCCCTGGACAGGGCTAAAAACATTCAGTACTTC. Translating it yields CASRPLDRAKNIQYF.

The chain joins TRBV25-1 to TRBJ2-3, with D possibly TRBD2 on 6 matching bases. CDR3 length: 14 amino acids. Trimming left V 4 bases short and J 4 bases short, with 12 bases between. Germline CDR1 is MGHDK and CDR2 is SYGVNS. CDR3 nucleotide sequence: TGTGCCAGCAGTGTACTAGCTAGCGCAGATACGCAGTATTTT. Amino acid sequence: CASSVLASADTQYF.

Concerning this clonotype itself: This may be a read error: a much more frequent sequence differs by one nucleotide. The gene calls are TRBV6-2 or TRBV6-3 and TRBJ1-2, with D possibly being TRBD1 (5 bases). This CDR3 is built from 13 residues. CDR1 is MNHEY, CDR2 SVGEGT, per germline. The CDR3 reads CASSYRGDYGHTF. The CDR3 DNA sequence: TGTGCCAGCAGTTATCGGGGGGACTATGGCCACACCTTC.

This sequence joins TRBV28 and TRBJ2-4, with D unresolved. This CDR3 has 17 residues. Germline assignment: CDR1 MDHEN and CDR2 SYDVKM. The V and J ends lost 1 base and 5 bases respectively, with 18 bases between them. The CDR3 protein is CASSLSHLSGPQNIQYF. In DNA, the CDR3 is TGTGCCAGCAGTTTATCCCATTTATCGGGCCCCCAAAACATTCAGTACTTC.

This clonotype was seen at least ten times. This chain joins TRBV9 and TRBJ2-7; 13 positions match TRBD2. Germline-derived CDR1 and CDR2 are SGDLS and YYNGEE. The V segment lost 3 bases and the J segment 3 bases; nucleotides outside the gene matches: 3. The CDR3 contains 15 residues. The CDR3 nucleotides read TGTGCCAGCAGCGGGGGGACTAGCGGGAACTACGAGCAGTACTTC. Translated: CASSGGTSGNYEQYF.